These T cell receptor beta chains were read from a single sample in a study of early T cells in non-severe SARS-CoV-2 infection. One entry per CDR3 protein results from TCRdb running MiXCR on the 5' RACE reads. This table has around 44,000 distinct CDR3 sequences, roughly 7.7% appearing once. The specimen sequenced was whole blood. The source is an adult who was a healthcare worker with PCR-confirmed SARS-CoV-2 infection or an uninfected control (not recorded which). The CDR3 runs from the conserved cysteine through the conserved F or W. The order of the fields is J gene, CDR3 length, V gene, D gene, clone size, CDR3 DNA, CDR3 protein. The D gene is left open where the match is weak. Part of the rows lack a size; the others show once, few, many or a class for expanded clones.

TRBJ2-2	15	TRBV10-3	TRBD1	many	TGTGCCATCAGCACGGACAGGCAGAACACCGGGGAGCTGTTTTTT	CAISTDRQNTGELFF
TRBJ1-1	14	TRBV5-1	.	many	TGCGCCAGCAGCTTGGTTGGGCAGAGCCCTGAAGCTTTCTTT	CASSLVGQSPEAFF
TRBJ1-1	14	TRBV7-2	.	many	TGTGCCAGCAGCTTAGCAGGCTCGAACACTGAAGCTTTCTTT	CASSLAGSNTEAFF
TRBJ2-7	14	TRBV6-1	TRBD1	.	TGTGCCAGCAGTGAAGCGGGGACAGCCTACGAGCAGTACTTC	CASSEAGTAYEQYF
TRBJ2-2	18	TRBV7-8	.	once	TGTGCCAGCAGCTTAGCGCGAGGACCAGGGAGCGGCACCGGGGAGCTGTTTTTT	CASSLARGPGSGTGELFF
TRBJ2-7	14	TRBV20-1	TRBD1	many	TGCAGTGCTAGAGATACAGGGGAGTGGTACGAGCAGTACTTC	CSARDTGEWYEQYF
TRBJ1-6	15	TRBV4-3	.	many	TGCGCCAGCAGCCAAGACGCGGGGGGGAATTCACCCCTCCACTTT	CASSQDAGGNSPLHF
TRBJ2-3	15	TRBV10-3	.	many	TGTGCCATCAGTCACTCTAGCGCCTCCACAGATACGCAGTATTTT	CAISHSSASTDTQYF
TRBJ1-1	13	TRBV7-2	.	.	TGTGCCAGCAGCTTAGCGGGGAGGGCTGAAGCTTTCTTT	CASSLAGRAEAFF
TRBJ2-7	16	TRBV18	TRBD2	.	TGTGCCAGCTCACCACGGTCTAGCGGGGGTCCCTACGAGCAGTACTTC	CASSPRSSGGPYEQYF
TRBJ1-6	13	TRBV20-1	TRBD1	.	TGCAGTGCATTGGGACAGGGAGACTCACCCCTCCACTTT	CSALGQGDSPLHF
TRBJ2-7	14	TRBV27	.	many	TGTGCCAGCAGTATATCTGGGGAGACCTACGAGCAGTACTTC	CASSISGETYEQYF
TRBJ1-1	12	TRBV7-9	.	few	TGTGCCAGCAGCTTATATGGGGATAAAGCTTTCTTT	CASSLYGDKAFF
TRBJ1-6	15	TRBV7-9	TRBD1	many	TGTGCCAGCAGCCCGGGACAGGGAGATAATTCACCCCTCCACTTT	CASSPGQGDNSPLHF
TRBJ2-7	13	TRBV19	.	few	TGTGCCAGTAGTGTGGGACACGGTTACGAGCAGTACTTC	CASSVGHGYEQYF
TRBJ1-2	16	TRBV4-3	.	many	TGCGCCAGCAGCCAAGAACGGACTCGTTCGGGACATGGCTACACCTTC	CASSQERTRSGHGYTF
TRBJ1-2	14	TRBV28	.	.	TGTGCCGGCGGCCCCGGATCCGCTAACTATGGCTACACCTTC	CAGGPGSANYGYTF
TRBJ1-2	15	TRBV5-1	.	many	TGCGCCAGCAGCTTGACGGACGGGGTCCCCTATGGCTACACCTTC	CASSLTDGVPYGYTF
TRBJ1-5	12	TRBV2	.	many	TGTGCCAGCAGAGACACCGATCAGCCCCAGCATTTT	CASRDTDQPQHF
TRBJ2-2	13	TRBV12-3/TRBV12-4	.	many	TGTGCCAGCAGACGACAGAACACCGGGGAGCTGTTTTTT	CASRRQNTGELFF
TRBJ1-1	14	TRBV3-1	.	many	TGTGCCAGCAGCCGTCGGGAGGGTGGCCTTGAAGCTTTCTTT	CASSRREGGLEAFF
TRBJ2-3	13	TRBV19	.	many	TGTGCCAGTAGTATCTCCCAAAGGGATACGCAGTATTTT	CASSISQRDTQYF
TRBJ1-2	12	TRBV29-1	TRBD1	many	TGCAGCGTTGAGGGACAGCCTTATGGCTACACCTTC	CSVEGQPYGYTF
TRBJ2-7	12	TRBV6-6	TRBD1	many	TGTGCCAGCCGACAGGGGTTATACGAGCAGTACTTC	CASRQGLYEQYF
TRBJ2-5	16	TRBV18	TRBD2	few	TGTGCCAGCTCACCAAGACTAGCGGGGACCCAAGAGACCCAGTACTTC	CASSPRLAGTQETQYF
TRBJ2-6	15	TRBV6-5	.	.	TGTGCCAGCAGTTACTCGTTCTCTGGGGCCAACGTCCTGACTTTC	CASSYSFSGANVLTF
TRBJ2-1	17	TRBV28	TRBD1	few	TGTGCCAGCAGTTTCCCCGACAGGGGGAGTACCTACAATGAGCAGTTCTTC	CASSFPDRGSTYNEQFF
TRBJ1-2	15	TRBV6-1	TRBD1	many	TGTGCCAGCAGTGAAGGGACAGGTCCTAACTATGGCTACACCTTC	CASSEGTGPNYGYTF
TRBJ2-2	14	TRBV9	.	.	TGTGCCAGCAGCGTCCAGCCGAACACCGGGGAGCTGTTTTTT	CASSVQPNTGELFF
TRBJ1-2	14	TRBV7-9	TRBD1	many	TGTGCCAGCAGCTTAGAGCGGGGACAGAGCGGCTACACCTTC	CASSLERGQSGYTF
TRBJ1-4	15	TRBV28	TRBD1	many	TGTGCCAGCAGTTTGCTGACAGGGTCGTATGAAAAACTGTTTTTT	CASSLLTGSYEKLFF
TRBJ1-2	14	TRBV12-3/TRBV12-4	.	many	TGTGCCAGCAGTTACAGGTCTTCAAACTATGGCTACACCTTC	CASSYRSSNYGYTF
TRBJ2-3	13	TRBV10-3	.	.	TGTGCCATCAGTGCGGGGGGCACAGATACGCAGTATTTT	CAISAGGTDTQYF
TRBJ1-3	23	TRBV12-3/TRBV12-4	.	many	TGTGCCAGCAGTTTACCGACACAAGCCAACAATCCCTTTCGCCCACTCTCTGGAAACACCATATATTTT	CASSLPTQANNPFRPLSGNTIYF
TRBJ2-7	14	TRBV6-2/TRBV6-3	TRBD1	.	TGTGCCAGCAGAGGGACAGGTATCTCCTACGAGCAGTACTTC	CASRGTGISYEQYF
TRBJ2-4	16	TRBV28	TRBD1	.	TGTGCCAGCAGTCCCCAACCGTCGACAGGGGGCAACATTCAGTACTTC	CASSPQPSTGGNIQYF
TRBJ2-2	14	TRBV19	TRBD1	few	TGTGCCAGCCTTGGGACAGGCTACACCGGGGAGCTGTTTTTT	CASLGTGYTGELFF
TRBJ2-7	12	TRBV6-2/TRBV6-3	.	many	TGTGCCAGCAGTTACTCGATTTGGGAGCAGTACTTC	CASSYSIWEQYF
TRBJ1-2	15	TRBV2	.	many	TGTGCCAGCAGTGAGTGGGCAGCCAAAAACTATGGCTACACCTTC	CASSEWAAKNYGYTF
TRBJ2-1	16	TRBV14	TRBD2	many	TGTGCCAGCAGCCAAGATCACGGACTAGAAGGGGATGAGCAGTTCTTC	CASSQDHGLEGDEQFF
TRBJ2-7	12	TRBV29-1	.	many	TGCAGCGTTGAGGACAGCTCCTACGAGCAGTACTTC	CSVEDSSYEQYF
TRBJ2-3	15	TRBV3-1	.	few	TGTGCCAGCAGCCGTATGGGACCCTTCACAGATACGCAGTATTTT	CASSRMGPFTDTQYF
TRBJ2-3	14	TRBV7-8	.	few	TGTGCCAGCAGCTTAAATCATGGCACAGATACGCAGTATTTT	CASSLNHGTDTQYF